This T cell receptor beta chain was found in a study of CD8 T cells in Susac syndrome. Study outcomes and limitations: The authors acknowledged that the study's TCR sequencing and HLA analysis involved relatively few individuals.

The patients who served as multiple sclerosis controls were treatment-naive and had stable or active relapsing-remitting disease that fulfilled the revised McDonald criteria. TEMRA cells were FACS-enriched, while CD8+ and CD4+ T cells were negatively isolated. The germline V gene has CDR1 SQVTM and CDR2 ANQGSEA. This CDR3 region has 14 residues. V shed 6 bases and J shed 3 bases, with 17 bases lying between them. RNA, at about 0.5 to 1 ug, was reverse transcribed with random hexamers. Amplification of TCR beta CDR3 was carried out by immunoSEQ multiplex PCR, which covered 54 Vbeta and 13 Jbeta segments. TCRdb ran MiXCR on the immunoSEQ multiplex PCR reads and lists one entry per CDR3 protein. Among about 120,000 distinct CDR3 sequences listed, approximately 93% were seen once. A note on this clonotype: Its specificity is not known.

This chain connects TRBV29-1 to TRBJ1-1; D is undetermined. Input material: CD4+ T cells from PBMCs. This TCR came from a human donor with multiple sclerosis. The CDR3 DNA follows: TGCAGCGTCCGGGAGTCAGGACCTTACACTGAAGCTTTCTTT. Translated, it gives CSVRESGPYTEAFF.